What follows are 30 T cell receptor beta chains derived from one specimen sequenced in a study of T cell responses to AZD1222 COVID-19 vaccine. Generated by immunoSEQ multiplex PCR, the TCRdb table keeps only in-frame clones and is missing some. The sample has 150,000 to 200,000 clones, just over 85% seen once. The starting material was peripheral blood, obtained 28 days after the second AZD1222 dose. The receptors stem from an adult who received the AZD1222 COVID-19 vaccine.

The table lists this clone with a count of one. V is TRBV6-5 and J is TRBJ2-3; weak D call: TRBD1 (6 bases). Germline CDR1 is MNHEY and CDR2 is SVGAGI. V shed 6 bases and J shed 5 bases, with 12 bases lying between them. The CDR3 is 13 residues long. The CDR3 DNA reads TGTGCCAGCAGGAAGGGGGTTAAAGATACGCAGTATTTT. This gives the protein CASRKGVKDTQYF.

V gene TRBV11-3 combines with J gene TRBJ2-5; 12 nucleotides line up with TRBD2. The CDR3 totals 15 residues. Trimming removed 5 bases from V and 5 bases from J; junction bases left unmatched: 6. Germline CDR1 reads SGHNT; CDR2 reads YENEEA. CDR3 nucleotide sequence: TGTGCCAGCAGCCGACTAGCGGGGGAGGCGGAGACCCAGTACTTC. It translates to CASSRLAGEAETQYF.

The J gene is TRBJ2-5, the V gene TRBV2, with D hard to call. The CDR3 has 13 amino acids. The V and J ends lost 8 bases and 2 bases respectively, with 12 bases between them. CDR1 SNHLY and CDR2 FYNNEI come from the germline V gene. CDR3 DNA: TGTGCCAGCCTAAGGGAAACTCAAGAGACCCAGTACTTC. Amino acids: CASLRETQETQYF.

V is TRBV2 and J is TRBJ1-4; D remains unclear. There are 15 residues in the CDR3. Trimming pared 7 bases from V and 2 bases from J, leaving 14 bases between. The germline gives CDR1 SNHLY, CDR2 FYNNEI. The CDR3 region is CASNRGEITNEKLFF. CDR3 DNA: TGTGCCAGCAACCGGGGAGAGATTACTAATGAAAAACTGTTTTTT.

This clone turned up a few times. The gene calls are TRBV29-1 and TRBJ1-4, with a tentative D call TRBD1 (5 bases). Germline V gives CDR1 SQVTM, CDR2 ANQGSEA. Trimming took 4 bases from V and 8 from J, leaving 11 bases between them. The CDR3 contains 12 residues. CDR3 nucleotide sequence: TGCAGCGTTGGTAGGCAGGGAGAAAAACTGTTTTTT. Translation gives CSVGRQGEKLFF.

With regard to this clone: A read error may account for a junction end that differs from germline. The chain employs TRBV7-7 and TRBJ2-5; TRBD1 agrees at 9 bases. Germline loops: CDR1 SSHAT, CDR2 FNYEAQ (reference sequence). The CDR3 loop spans 15 amino acids. CDR3 protein: CASSLGTGILETQYF. CDR3 nucleotide sequence: TGTGCTAGCAGCTTAGGGACAGGGATTTTGGAGACCCAGTACTTC.

V is TRBV14 and J is TRBJ1-1; D is undetermined. CDR1 and CDR2 (germline): SGHDN, FVKESK. V shed 4 bases and J shed 6 bases, with 9 bases lying between them. This CDR3 comprises 12 residues. Written as DNA, the CDR3 is TGTGCCAGCAGCCCGATAGGAGCTGAAGCTTTCTTT. The encoded protein is CASSPIGAEAFF. The full variable domain, its missing parts supplied by reference TRBV14 and TRBJ1-1, is EAGVTQFPSHSVIEKGQTVTLRCDPISGHDNLYWYRRVMGKEIKFLLHFVKESKQDESGMPNNRFLAERTGGTYSTLKVQPAELEDSGVYFCASSPIGAEAFFGQGTRLTVV.

This clone has a single count. The chain is built from TRBV7-2 and TRBJ2-2; D might be TRBD1 or TRBD2, each matching 5 bases. Looked up from germline, CDR1 is SGHTA and CDR2 is FQGNSA. Trimming stripped 2 bases from V and 6 bases from J, with 16 bases between. The CDR3 has 16 amino acids. This CDR3 reads CASSLLEWGSSGELFF. The CDR3 DNA reads as TGTGCCAGCAGCTTACTAGAATGGGGGTCCTCCGGGGAGCTGTTTTTT. Filled out from reference TRBV7-2 and TRBJ2-2, the complete variable domain reads GAGVSQSPSNKVTEKGKDVELRCDPISGHTALYWYRQSLGQGLEFLIYFQGNSAPDKSGLPSDRFSAERTGGSVSTLTIQRTQQEDSAVYLCASSLLEWGSSGELFFGEGSRLTVL.

The chain has TRBV4-1 and TRBJ2-2; D is tentatively TRBD1 or TRBD2 (5 bases each). V gave up 0 bases and J gave up 8 bases, with 16 bases separating them. CDR3 size: 16 residues. The germline V gene has CDR1 MGHRA and CDR2 YSYEKL. The CDR3 DNA follows: TGCGCCAGCAGCCAAGATCGCGAACTAGGGGCGGGGGAGCTGTTTTTT. Its translation is CASSQDRELGAGELFF.

In DNA, the CDR3 is TGTGCCAGCAGCGTAGGAGCGGGTGAAAAACTGTTTTTT. Protein sequence: CASSVGAGEKLFF. The rearrangement joins TRBV9 to TRBJ1-4; D unresolved. Germline values: CDR1 SGDLS, CDR2 YYNGEE. V was trimmed by 0 bases and J by 7 bases, leaving 7 bases between them. The CDR3 consists of 13 residues.

This clone was detected a few times. The V and J genes are TRBV7-2 and TRBJ1-4, with 7 nucleotides matching TRBD1. This CDR3 contains 13 residues. After removal of 10 bases from V and 7 bases from J, the junction contained 9 bases not matched to a gene. Germline-derived CDR1 and CDR2 are SGHTA and FQGNSA. The CDR3 DNA follows: TGTGCCATCAGGGGGGGCCCCGGTGAAAAACTGTTTTTT. Protein product: CAIRGGPGEKLFF.

CDR3 residues: CATSDGHNTGELFF. The CDR3 DNA sequence: TGTGCCACCAGTGATGGACATAACACCGGGGAGCTGTTTTTT. J is TRBJ2-2 and V is TRBV24-1, with a weak D call TRBD1 (5 bases). The V and J ends lost 3 bases and 2 bases respectively, with 6 bases between them. The CDR3 is made up of 14 amino acids. Germline lookup yields CDR1 KGHDR and CDR2 SFDVKD.

The V gene is TRBV6-5, the J gene TRBJ1-2; D may be TRBD1 (5 bases). Germline V gene sequence: CDR1 MNHEY, CDR2 SVGAGI. Trimming cost V 5 bases and J 4 bases, with 8 bases left between them. This CDR3 comprises 12 residues. The CDR3 region is CASSPGGYGYTF. CDR3 DNA sequence: TGTGCCAGCAGTCCGGGGGGCTATGGCTACACCTTC.

The rearrangement uses TRBV6-5 and TRBJ2-3; TRBD1 agrees at 7 bases. CDR3 length: 14 amino acids. V dropped 6 bases and J dropped 2; count of bases not matched to a gene: 5. The V gene's germline CDR1 is MNHEY and CDR2 SVGAGI. The CDR3: CASRRTGFTDTQYF. For the CDR3, the DNA is TGTGCCAGCAGGAGGACAGGATTCACAGATACGCAGTATTTT.

The CDR3 spells CASRLAGGGTDTQYF. The CDR3 coding sequence is TGTGCCAGCAGACTAGCGGGGGGCGGCACAGATACGCAGTATTTT. The chain recombines TRBV6-5 with TRBJ2-3; 12 bases map to TRBD2. Trimming at V came to 6 bases and at J to 1 base, leaving 2 bases not matched to a gene. The CDR3 length is 15 residues. The V gene's germline CDR1 is MNHEY and CDR2 SVGAGI.

This clone was counted a single time. The chain's CDR3 is CASKRGATQYF. The CDR3 coding sequence is TGTGCCAGCAAAAGGGGTGCCACGCAGTATTTT. V is TRBV2 and J is TRBJ2-3; D perhaps matches TRBD1 (5 bases). Deletions cut 7 bases from V and 9 bases from J, with 11 bases between. Germline V CDR1 and CDR2: SNHLY, FYNNEI. The CDR3 runs 11 residues.

The V and J genes are TRBV20-1 and TRBJ2-2, with D possibly called TRBD1 or TRBD2 (6 bases each). Per germline, CDR1 DFQATT and CDR2 SNEGSKA (reference sequence). V was pared by 3 bases and J by 6 bases, with 14 bases between. The CDR3 has 14 residues. The CDR3 DNA reads TGCAGTGCTAGTGGTCCGGGGGCGGCCGGGGAGCTGTTTTTT. Protein product: CSASGPGAAGELFF.

Comment on this clone: The identical CDR3 is also encoded by other nucleotide sequences in the sample. The V call is TRBV5-1, the J call TRBJ2-3; D not resolved. Between the trimmed V and J ends, which lost 0 bases and 5 bases, there was a span of 1 base. The CDR3 is made up of 11 amino acids. The germline V gene has CDR1 SGHRS and CDR2 YFSETQ. In DNA, the CDR3 is TGCGCCAGCAGCTTGGGAGATACGCAGTATTTT. Protein sequence: CASSLGDTQYF.

This clone was found once. The genes are TRBV4-2 and TRBJ1-5; D unclear. From germline, CDR1 is LGHNA and CDR2 YNFKEQ. The V gene lost 5 bases and the J gene lost 4 bases, with 15 bases spanning the gap. The CDR3 has 15 residues. The CDR3 is CASSSPGPRNQPQHF. Written as DNA, the CDR3 is TGTGCCAGCAGCTCCCCCGGGCCAAGGAATCAGCCCCAGCATTTT.

The V gene is TRBV6-2 or TRBV6-3, the J gene TRBJ2-1, with 8 bases lining up with TRBD1. The germline gives CDR1 MNHEY, CDR2 SVGEGT. This CDR3 spans 14 amino acids. J was trimmed by 4 bases and V by 6 bases; bases with no gene match: 5. The DNA of the CDR3 is TGTGCCAGCAGCCAAGGGACAGGATACAATGAGCAGTTCTTC. It specifies CASSQGTGYNEQFF.

CDR3 in DNA: TGTGCCAGCAGCCGGTTGGGGTTGCACTCTGGAAACACCATATATTTT. It is translated as CASSRLGLHSGNTIYF. The rearrangement uses TRBV7-2 and TRBJ1-3; the D is unclear. Germline assignment: CDR1 SGHTA and CDR2 FQGNSA. This CDR3 has 16 amino acids. V lost 5 bases and J 0 bases, leaving 14 bases between the germline ends.

This clone was seen once. This chain connects TRBV18 to TRBJ2-5, with D hard to call. The germline V gene has CDR1 KGHSH and CDR2 LQKENI. The CDR3 covers 13 residues. The V end was cut by 5 bases, the J end by 2 bases, with 9 bases between. CDR3 residues: CASSYSQQETQYF. The CDR3 DNA reads as TGTGCCAGCTCATATAGTCAACAAGAGACCCAGTACTTC.

V is TRBV9 and J is TRBJ2-5, with TRBD2 identical over 9 bases. Per germline, CDR1 SGDLS and CDR2 YYNGEE. The CDR3 extends over 15 amino acids. The trim removed 5 bases at V and 5 bases at J, leaving 10 bases unmatched. CDR3 bases: TGTGCCAGCAGTGCATTAGCGGGGGAGGGGGAGACCCAGTACTTC. Its protein is CASSALAGEGETQYF.

The rearrangement uses TRBV25-1 and TRBJ2-1; D is uncertain. This CDR3 has 11 amino acids. Deletions cut 7 bases from V and 12 bases from J, with 13 bases between. Germline V lookup: CDR1 MGHDK, CDR2 SYGVNS. The CDR3 here is CASIEVGVQFF. DNA of the CDR3: TGTGCCAGCATTGAGGTGGGTGTGCAGTTCTTC.

The chain uses TRBV19 and TRBJ1-1, with 9 positions matching TRBD1. Germline assignment: CDR1 LNHDA and CDR2 SQIVND (reference sequence). This CDR3 contains 16 residues. V gave up 3 bases and J gave up 1 base; unmatched junction bases: 6. The DNA of the CDR3 is TGTGCCAGTAGTATTCCGGGACAGGGTACGAACACTGAAGCTTTCTTT. Amino acid sequence: CASSIPGQGTNTEAFF.

V and J are TRBV7-2 and TRBJ2-2; D unclear. Deletions cut 3 bases from V and 10 bases from J, with 12 bases between. CDR1 is SGHTA, CDR2 FQGNSA, per germline. The CDR3 is made up of 13 amino acids. Here the CDR3 DNA reads TGTGCCAGCAGCTTCCCCGGCGGTAAGGAGCTGTTTTTT. Translated: CASSFPGGKELFF.

The genes are TRBV20-1 and TRBJ1-5; D unclear. CDR1 is DFQATT and CDR2 is SNEGSKA in the germline V gene (reference sequence). Trimming shortened V by 7 bases and J by 4 bases, and 8 bases separated the two germline ends. CDR3 length: 11 amino acids. The CDR3 loop reads CSGRDNQPQHF. CDR3 bases: TGCAGTGGAAGGGATAATCAGCCCCAGCATTTT.

V gene TRBV6-2 or TRBV6-3 combines with J gene TRBJ1-2; 8 bases agree with TRBD1. Germline V gene sequence: CDR1 MNHEY, CDR2 SVGEGT. The ends lost 6 bases at V and 2 bases at J; junction bases unmatched: 5. The CDR3 sequence is 14 residues long. The CDR3 is CASSRGQANYGYTF. CDR3 coding DNA: TGTGCCAGCAGCCGGGGACAGGCGAACTATGGCTACACCTTC.

The chain joins TRBV29-1 to TRBJ1-2; D may be TRBD1 (6 bases). This CDR3 has 15 residues. Germline V CDR1 and CDR2: SQVTM, ANQGSEA. The germline V and J ends were trimmed by 3 bases and 6 bases, with 20 bases remaining between them. CDR3 nucleotide sequence: TGCAGCGTTGAGGGGGGGGCCTCGGGACCCGATGGCTACACCTTC. Amino acid sequence: CSVEGGASGPDGYTF.

V usage is TRBV29-1 and J usage is TRBJ2-7; D ambiguous. CDR1 is SQVTM and CDR2 is ANQGSEA in the germline V gene. The V and J ends lost 5 bases and 3 bases respectively, with 11 bases between them. The length of the CDR3 is 12 residues. The CDR3 region has the DNA TGCAGCGTTTCTTCACTTAACTACGAGCAGTACTTC. It yields the protein CSVSSLNYEQYF.